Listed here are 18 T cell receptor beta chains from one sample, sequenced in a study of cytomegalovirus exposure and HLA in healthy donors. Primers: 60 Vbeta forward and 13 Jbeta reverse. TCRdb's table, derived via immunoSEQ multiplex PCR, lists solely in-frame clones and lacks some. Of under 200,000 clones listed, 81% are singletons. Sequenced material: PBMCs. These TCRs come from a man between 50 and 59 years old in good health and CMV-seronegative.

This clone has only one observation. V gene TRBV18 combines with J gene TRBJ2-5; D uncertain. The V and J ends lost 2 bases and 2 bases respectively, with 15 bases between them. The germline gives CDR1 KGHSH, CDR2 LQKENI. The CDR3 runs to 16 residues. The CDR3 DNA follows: TGTGCCAGCTCACCAAGTTTCACAGCAAAACAAGAGACCCAGTACTTC. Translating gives CASSPSFTAKQETQYF. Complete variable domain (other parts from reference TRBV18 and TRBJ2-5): NAGVMQNPRHLVRRRGQEARLRCSPMKGHSHVYWYRQLPEEGLKFMVYLQKENIIDESGMPKERFSAEFPKEGPSILRIQQVVRGDSAAYFCASSPSFTAKQETQYFGPGTRLLVL.

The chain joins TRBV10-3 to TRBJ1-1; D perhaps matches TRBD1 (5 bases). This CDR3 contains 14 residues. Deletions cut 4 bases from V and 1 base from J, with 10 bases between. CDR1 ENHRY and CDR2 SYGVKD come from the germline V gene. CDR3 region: CAISVGQGNTEAFF. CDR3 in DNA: TGTGCCATCAGTGTTGGGCAGGGGAACACTGAAGCTTTCTTT.

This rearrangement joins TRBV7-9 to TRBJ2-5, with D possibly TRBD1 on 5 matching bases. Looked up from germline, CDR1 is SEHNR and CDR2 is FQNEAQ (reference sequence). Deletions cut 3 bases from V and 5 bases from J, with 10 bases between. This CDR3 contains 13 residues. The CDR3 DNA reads TGTGCCAGCAGCTTGGCAGGGTGGGAGACCCAGTACTTC. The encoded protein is CASSLAGWETQYF.

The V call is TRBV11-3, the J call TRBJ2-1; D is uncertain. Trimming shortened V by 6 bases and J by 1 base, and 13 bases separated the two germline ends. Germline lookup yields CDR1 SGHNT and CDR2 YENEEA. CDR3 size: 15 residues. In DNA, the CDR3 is TGTGCCAGCAGTCTAACGGCGGCATCCTACAATGAGCAGTTCTTC. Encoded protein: CASSLTAASYNEQFF.

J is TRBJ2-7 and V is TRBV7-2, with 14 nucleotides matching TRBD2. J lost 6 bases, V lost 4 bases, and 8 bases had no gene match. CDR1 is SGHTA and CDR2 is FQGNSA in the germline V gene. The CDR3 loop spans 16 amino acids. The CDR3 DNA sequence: TGTGCCAGCAGCTCCCACCCGACTAGCGGGGGGGCCGAGCAGTACTTC. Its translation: CASSSHPTSGGAEQYF.

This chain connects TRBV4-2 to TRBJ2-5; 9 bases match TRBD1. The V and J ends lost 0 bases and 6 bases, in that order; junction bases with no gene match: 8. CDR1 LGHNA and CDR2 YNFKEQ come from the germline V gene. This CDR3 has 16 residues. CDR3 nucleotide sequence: TGTGCCAGCAGCCAAGAGGGGGGAACAGGGGGCCAGACCCAGTACTTC. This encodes CASSQEGGTGGQTQYF.

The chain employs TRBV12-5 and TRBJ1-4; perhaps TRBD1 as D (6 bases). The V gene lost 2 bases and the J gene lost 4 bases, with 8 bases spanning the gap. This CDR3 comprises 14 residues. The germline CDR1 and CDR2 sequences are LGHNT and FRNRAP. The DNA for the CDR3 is TGTGCTAGTGGTTTGACAGGGAATAATGAAAAACTGTTTTTT. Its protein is CASGLTGNNEKLFF.

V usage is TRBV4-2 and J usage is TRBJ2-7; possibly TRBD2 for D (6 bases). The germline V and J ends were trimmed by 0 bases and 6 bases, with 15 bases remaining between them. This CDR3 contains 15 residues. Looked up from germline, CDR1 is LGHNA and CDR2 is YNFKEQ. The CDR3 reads CASSQDARGTAEQYF. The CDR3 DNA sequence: TGTGCCAGCAGCCAAGATGCGCGGGGAACCGCCGAGCAGTACTTC.

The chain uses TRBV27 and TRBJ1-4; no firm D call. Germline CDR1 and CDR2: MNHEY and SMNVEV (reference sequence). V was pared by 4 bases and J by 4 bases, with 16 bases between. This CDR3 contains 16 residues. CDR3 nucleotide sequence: TGTGCCAGCAGTTCCCTCAGTTCCGGGGTTAATGAAAAACTGTTTTTT. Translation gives CASSSLSSGVNEKLFF. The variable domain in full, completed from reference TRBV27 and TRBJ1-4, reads EAQVTQNPRYLITVTGKKLTVTCSQNMNHEYMSWYRQDPGLGLRQIYYSMNVEVTDKGDVPEGYKVSRKEKRNFPLILESPSPNQTSLYFCASSSLSSGVNEKLFFGSGTQLSVL.

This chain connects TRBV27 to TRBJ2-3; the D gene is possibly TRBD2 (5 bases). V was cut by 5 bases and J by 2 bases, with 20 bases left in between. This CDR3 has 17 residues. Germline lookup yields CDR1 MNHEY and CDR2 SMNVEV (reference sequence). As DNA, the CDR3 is TGTGCCAGCAGTAGCCAGGACGGGGTCACACCCACAGATACGCAGTATTTT. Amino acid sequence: CASSSQDGVTPTDTQYF.

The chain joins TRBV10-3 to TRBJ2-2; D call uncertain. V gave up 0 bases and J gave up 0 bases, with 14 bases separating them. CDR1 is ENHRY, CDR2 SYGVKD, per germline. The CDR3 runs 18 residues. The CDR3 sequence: CAISESGYSIPNTGELFF. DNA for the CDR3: TGTGCCATCAGTGAGTCGGGCTACTCCATACCGAACACCGGGGAGCTGTTTTTT.

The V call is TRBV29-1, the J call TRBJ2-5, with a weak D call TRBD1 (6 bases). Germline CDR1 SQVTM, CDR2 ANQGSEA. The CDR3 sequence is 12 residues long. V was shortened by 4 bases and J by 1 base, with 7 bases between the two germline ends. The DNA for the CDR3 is TGCAGCGTTGCGGACAGCCAAGAGACCCAGTACTTC. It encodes CSVADSQETQYF. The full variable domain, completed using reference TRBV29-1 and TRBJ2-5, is SAVISQKPSRDICQRGTSLTIQCQVDSQVTMMFWYRQQPGQSLTLIATANQGSEATYESGFVIDKFPISRPNLTFSTLTVSNMSPEDSSIYLCSVADSQETQYFGPGTRLLVL.

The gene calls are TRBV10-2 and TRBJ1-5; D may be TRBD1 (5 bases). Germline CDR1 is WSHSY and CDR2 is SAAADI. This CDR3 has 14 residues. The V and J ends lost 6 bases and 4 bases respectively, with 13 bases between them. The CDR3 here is CASREGRENQPQHF. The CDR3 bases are TGCGCCAGCAGAGAGGGACGGGAAAATCAGCCCCAGCATTTT.

The CDR3 reads CASSLEGGGEQYF. DNA of the CDR3: TGTGCCAGCAGCCTCGAGGGTGGTGGCGAGCAGTACTTC. The chain has TRBV7-8 and TRBJ2-7, with a possible D match to TRBD2 (5 bases). Trimming pared 5 bases from V and 6 bases from J, leaving 14 bases between. The CDR3 contains 13 residues. Germline V gene sequence: CDR1 SGHVS, CDR2 FQNEAQ.

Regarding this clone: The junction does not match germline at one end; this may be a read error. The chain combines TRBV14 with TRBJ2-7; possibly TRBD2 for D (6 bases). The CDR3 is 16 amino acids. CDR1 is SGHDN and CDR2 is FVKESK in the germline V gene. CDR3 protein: CASSQEKGPLEGLLNF. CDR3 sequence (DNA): TGTGCCAGCAGCCAAGAAAAGGGGCCCCTGGAGGGGTTGTTGAACTTC.

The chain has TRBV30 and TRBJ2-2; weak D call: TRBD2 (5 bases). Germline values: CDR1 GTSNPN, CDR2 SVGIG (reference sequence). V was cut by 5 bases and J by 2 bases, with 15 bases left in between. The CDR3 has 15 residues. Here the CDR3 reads CAWASLGANTGELFF. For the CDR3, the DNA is TGTGCCTGGGCCTCCTTGGGAGCTAACACCGGGGAGCTGTTTTTT.

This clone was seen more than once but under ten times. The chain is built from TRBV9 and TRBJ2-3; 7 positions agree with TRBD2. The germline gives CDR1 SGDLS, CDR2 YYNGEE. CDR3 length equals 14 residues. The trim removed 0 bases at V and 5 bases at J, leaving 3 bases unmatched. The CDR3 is CASSVVSSGDTQYF. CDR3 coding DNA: TGTGCCAGCAGCGTAGTGTCTAGCGGAGATACGCAGTATTTT.

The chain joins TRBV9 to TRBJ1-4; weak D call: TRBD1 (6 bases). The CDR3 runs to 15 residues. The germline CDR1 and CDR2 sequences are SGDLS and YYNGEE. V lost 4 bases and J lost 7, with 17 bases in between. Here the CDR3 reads CASSSSRGVAEKLFF. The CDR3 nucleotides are TGTGCCAGCAGCTCCTCCAGGGGCGTTGCTGAAAAACTGTTTTTT.